The present T cell receptor beta chain was sequenced within a study of molecular identifiers for immune sequencing clone quantification. Regarding the study as a whole: Clones with over 20 RNA copies captured over 99% of effector molecules but under 1% of naive ones.

This clonotype was observed once. Its antigen remains unidentified. TCRdb reprocessed the PCR reads with MiXCR, giving one entry per CDR3 protein. The sample has just under 65,000 distinct CDR3 sequences; about a fifth are singletons. A CD8+CD4-CCR7+CD45RA+ gate was used to sort naive CD8 T cells. V lost 2 bases and J 6 bases, leaving 14 bases between the germline ends. The CDR3 loop spans 14 amino acids. The V gene's germline CDR1 is MNHEY and CDR2 SMNVEV (reference sequence). The receptor was derived from a human donor in good health. Some libraries in this study had Jurkat cell RNA spiked in. Sequenced: naive CD8+ T cells from blood, with Jurkat cell RNA spiked in. Subset described: FACS-sorted CD8+CD4-CCR7+CD45RA+ naive T cells. V and J are TRBV27 and TRBJ2-7; a weak D match, TRBD1 (5 bases). CDR3 bases: TGTGCCAGCAGTTTAGTTGCCAGGGTAACCGAGCAGTACTTC. It encodes CASSLVARVTEQYF.